A single T cell receptor beta chain is shown here with its context. Its antigen specificity is not known. Base qualities are not provided; no much larger clone lies one nucleotide away. This entry belongs to a study of T cell changes during pregnancy in multiple sclerosis (dated by TCRdb to between 2019 and 2020). Regarding the complete study: The study looked at changes in the T cell repertoire across pregnancy in women with multiple sclerosis.

Counted from cysteine to phenylalanine, this CDR3 has 14 amino acids. Here the CDR3 DNA is all that survives: 42 bases in frame from base 1. Deletion took 2 bases off V and 2 bases off J, with a span of 7 bases between the germline ends. As encoded in the germline V gene (reference sequence), CDR1 is MNHEY while CDR2 is SMNVEV. Library method: the immunoSEQ multiplex PCR assay. Drawn from immuneACCESS, this table holds only the in-frame rearrangements with V and J called that TCRdb kept. Clones are partly lost; checked studies trace under half to an unresolved V gene and leave the rest unexplained. The sample has about 70,000 clones on record, 85% to 95% of them singletons. Clones ranked in the top ten supply 2.5% to 3.5% of the sample.

This specimen was CD8+ T cells from peripheral blood mononuclear cells, taken in the third trimester of pregnancy. The TCR was taken from a female donor in good health, enrolled as a control in a pregnancy study. The sequence is built from TRBV27 and TRBJ1-5; the D segment could be TRBD1, given 5 matching bases. The sequence in DNA is TGTGCCAGCAGTTTAACGGGGGGCAATCAGCCCCAGCATTTT. Its translation is CASSLTGGNQPQHF.